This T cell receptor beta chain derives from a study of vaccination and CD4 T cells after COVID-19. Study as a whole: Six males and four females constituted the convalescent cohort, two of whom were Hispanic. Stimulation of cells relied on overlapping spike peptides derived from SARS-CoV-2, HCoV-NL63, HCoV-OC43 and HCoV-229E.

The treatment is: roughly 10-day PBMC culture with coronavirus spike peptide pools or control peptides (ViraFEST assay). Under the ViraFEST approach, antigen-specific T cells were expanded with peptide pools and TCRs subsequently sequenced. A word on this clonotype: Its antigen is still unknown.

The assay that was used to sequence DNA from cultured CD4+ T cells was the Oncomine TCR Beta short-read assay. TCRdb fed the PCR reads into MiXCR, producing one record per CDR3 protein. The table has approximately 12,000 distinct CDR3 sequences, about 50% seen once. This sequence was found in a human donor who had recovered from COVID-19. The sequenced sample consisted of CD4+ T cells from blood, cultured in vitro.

CDR3 sequence reads: CASSQSVGNIQYF. In nucleotides, the CDR3 is TGTGCCAGCAGCCAATCGGTAGGAAACATTCAGTACTTC. V and J are TRBV14 and TRBJ2-4; D is unresolved. This CDR3 is 13 amino acids long. V lost 2 bases and J 6 bases, leaving 8 bases between the germline ends. Germline CDR1 reads SGHDN; CDR2 reads FVKESK.